The next 4 T cell receptor beta chains were all read from a single sample in a study of blood T cells in healthy people across ages. Primers used in a second PCR of about 6 to 11 cycles were a sample-barcoded 5' primer and a J-beta primer mix. TCRdb used MiXCR to reprocess the 5' RACE reads, holding one entry per CDR3 protein. The repertoire has about 1.5 million distinct CDR3 sequences, 40% to 50% of them found once; the top ten carry 7.9%. The source material was blood. These receptor sequences come from a woman younger than 35 in good health.

This chain links TRBV5-6 with TRBJ2-3; 11 bases map to TRBD2. CDR1 is SGHDT and CDR2 is YYEEEE in the germline V gene. The CDR3 is made up of 15 amino acids. The trim removed 2 bases at V and 5 bases at J, leaving 4 bases unmatched. CDR3 region: CASSLNGLAGDTQYF. In DNA, the CDR3 is TGTGCCAGCAGCTTAAACGGACTAGCGGGAGATACGCAGTATTTT.

This clonotype was found a few times. CDR3 residues: CASSSDIISGANVLTF. The DNA of the CDR3 is TGTGCCAGCAGTTCCGACATCATCTCTGGGGCCAACGTCCTGACTTTC. V usage is TRBV28 and J usage is TRBJ2-6; no clear D gene. The V gene's germline CDR1 is MDHEN and CDR2 SYDVKM. V was trimmed by 4 bases and J by 0 bases, leaving 10 bases between them. The CDR3 spans 16 residues.

This chain connects TRBV5-1 to TRBJ2-3; TRBD2 matches at 12 bases. The V gene end was trimmed by 0 bases and the J gene end by 6 bases; junction bases not matched to a gene: 5. Per the germline V gene, CDR1 is SGHRS and CDR2 is YFSETQ. This CDR3 has 16 residues. Written as DNA, the CDR3 is TGCGCCAGCAGCTTGGGACTAGCGGGGGACGAGGATACGCAGTATTTT. Translated: CASSLGLAGDEDTQYF. Variable domain in full (rest from reference TRBV5-1 and TRBJ2-3): KAGVTQTPRYLIKTRGQQVTLSCSPISGHRSVSWYQQTPGQGLQFLFEYFSETQRNKGNFPGRFSGRQFSNSRSEMNVSTLELGDSALYLCASSLGLAGDEDTQYFGPGTRLTVL.

V gene TRBV30 combines with J gene TRBJ2-1, with TRBD2 as a possible D gene (6 bases). Trimming shortened V by 2 bases and J by 9 bases, and 8 bases separated the two germline ends. This CDR3 comprises 11 residues. Germline CDR1 reads GTSNPN; CDR2 reads SVGIG (reference sequence). The CDR3 region is CAWSLAIEQFF. The CDR3 DNA reads as TGTGCCTGGAGTCTAGCGATTGAGCAGTTCTTC.